This T cell receptor beta chain was captured by sequencing in a study of cytomegalovirus exposure and HLA in healthy donors. The V end lost 0 bases, the J end lost 4 bases, and 19 bases lay between the germline ends. Per germline, CDR1 SGHDT and CDR2 YYEEEE. The CDR3 has 17 residues. Only one count was recorded for this clone. The PCR had 60 Vbeta and 13 Jbeta primers. Some clones are missing from TCRdb's copy, which holds only in-frame ones; the method was immunoSEQ multiplex PCR. Here the sample spans 90,000 to 110,000 clones, approximately 71% being singletons. Sequenced sample: PBMCs. The chain carries TRBV5-6 and TRBJ1-1, with D possibly being TRBD1 (6 bases). This TCR was sampled from a woman aged 70-85 years in good health and CMV-seropositive. Written as DNA, the CDR3 is TGTGCCAGCAGCTTGGGGGGTCAGGGAGGGGGAGGCACTGAAGCTTTCTTT. Its protein product is CASSLGGQGGGGTEAFF.